The clone carrying this T cell receptor (beta chain) was counted only a few times. Its antigen is undetermined. Germline assignment: CDR1 LNHDA and CDR2 SQIVND (reference sequence). The J segment lost 6 bases and the V segment lost 4 bases, leaving 5 bases of the junction unmatched. The length of the CDR3 is 15 residues. Study findings and constraints: Tumor memory CD4+ T cell TCR gene usage clustered with blood and lymph node memory CD4+ cells and lymph node naive CD4+ cells.

TCRdb reprocessed the 5' RACE reads via MiXCR and lists one record per CDR3 protein. Among nearly 40,000 distinct CDR3 sequences, approximately 19% were seen once, and the ten largest hold approximately 2.9%. The specimen sequenced was naive CD4+ T cells sorted from a lymph node. Noted subset: naive CD4+ T cells, CD4+CD45RA+CD25-. The clonotype originates from a female donor with breast cancer. The chain is built from TRBV19 and TRBJ1-5; TRBD1 matches 11 bases. CDR3 DNA sequence: TGTGCCAGTAGTACTCGGACAGGGGGCGGTCAGCCCCAGCATTTT. Protein: CASSTRTGGGQPQHF.